These 19 T cell receptor beta chains were all obtained from the same sample, sequenced in a study of blood T cell repertoires in COVID-19. The protocol was immunoSEQ multiplex PCR, while the TCRdb copy is restricted to in-frame clones and leaves out a portion. The table lists around 250,000 clones, around 82% of them singletons. Sequencing input: peripheral blood. The receptors come from a woman under 30 with acute or convalescent COVID-19.

The rearrangement uses TRBV5-1 and TRBJ2-1; 9 nucleotides agree with TRBD1. The V gene end was trimmed by 4 bases and the J gene end by 5 bases; junction bases not matched to a gene: 1. Germline V gene data show CDR1 as SGHRS and CDR2 as YFSETQ. The CDR3 consists of 13 residues. The CDR3 coding sequence is TGCGCCAGCAGCCGGACAGGGGACAATGAGCAGTTCTTC. It translates to CASSRTGDNEQFF.

The CDR3 region is CASSLAGSSYEQYF. For the CDR3, the DNA is TGTGCCAGCAGCTTGGCAGGGTCCTCCTACGAGCAGTACTTC. This chain connects TRBV5-6 to TRBJ2-7, with D tentatively TRBD1 (5 bases). The V gene's germline CDR1 is SGHDT and CDR2 YYEEEE. The CDR3 length is 14 residues. V was cut by 0 bases and J by 0 bases, with 7 bases left in between.

This chain connects TRBV29-1 to TRBJ2-7; D is undetermined. V lost 3 bases to trimming and J lost 2 bases, with 5 bases between them. Per the germline V gene, CDR1 is SQVTM and CDR2 is ANQGSEA. The CDR3 is 11 amino acids. CDR3 in amino acids: CSVESTYEQYF. The CDR3, as DNA: TGCAGCGTTGAGTCCACCTACGAGCAGTACTTC.

V is TRBV21-1 and J is TRBJ2-4; the DNA was not compared with TRBD2, the D call given in the table. TRBV21-1 represents a pseudogene. The CDR3 loop spans 20 amino acids. CDR3 in DNA: TGTGCCAGCAGCAAAGAAAGGACTAGCGGGAGGGGTATGGCCAAAAACATTCAGTACTTC. Protein product: CASSKERTSGRGMAKNIQYF.

This clone was observed a few times. The chain has TRBV30 and TRBJ2-7, with 8 nucleotides matching TRBD2. CDR1 is GTSNPN, CDR2 SVGIG, per germline (reference sequence). CDR3 size: 14 residues. V dropped 5 bases and J dropped 0; count of bases not matched to a gene: 6. Here the CDR3 reads CAWGRGGSSYEQYF. The DNA for the CDR3 is TGTGCCTGGGGTCGGGGGGGCAGCTCCTACGAGCAGTACTTC.

V is TRBV4-3 and J is TRBJ2-2; 9 positions match TRBD2. The CDR3 sequence is 19 residues long. After removal of 3 bases from V and 2 bases from J, the junction contained 13 bases not matched to a gene. Germline V lookup: CDR1 LGHNA, CDR2 YSLEER. CDR3 residues: CASSHERASGTINTGELFF. The CDR3 region has the DNA TGCGCCAGCAGCCACGAGCGGGCTAGCGGGACAATTAACACCGGGGAGCTGTTTTTT.

The chain combines TRBV6-5 with TRBJ2-7; D is perhaps TRBD2 (5 bases). This CDR3 is built from 13 residues. Trimming took off 0 bases at V and 6 bases at J, with 9 bases between the two ends. Germline V gene sequence: CDR1 MNHEY, CDR2 SVGAGI. The CDR3 reads CASSYSPGVEQYF. DNA of the CDR3: TGTGCCAGCAGTTACTCGCCCGGGGTCGAGCAGTACTTC.

The chain's CDR3 is CASSSGRPGQETQYF. CDR3 coding DNA: TGTGCCAGTTCTAGCGGGAGGCCGGGGCAAGAGACCCAGTACTTC. The chain links TRBV19 to TRBJ2-5; 11 positions match TRBD2. Germline CDR1 reads LNHDA; CDR2 reads SQIVND (reference sequence). The CDR3 covers 15 residues. V gave up 8 bases and J gave up 2 bases; unmatched junction bases: 7.

This chain joins TRBV2 and TRBJ2-1; the D gene is possibly TRBD2 (6 bases). Germline CDR1 is SNHLY and CDR2 is FYNNEI. V lost 8 bases and J 9 bases, leaving 20 bases between the germline ends. The CDR3 runs to 14 residues. CDR3 residues: CASSGTRSLGEQFF. CDR3 DNA sequence: TGTGCCAGCTCCGGGACTCGATCGCTCGGTGAGCAGTTCTTC. The variable domain in full, completed from reference TRBV2 and TRBJ2-1, reads EPEVTQTPSHQVTQMGQEVILRCVPISNHLYFYWYRQILGQKVEFLVSFYNNEISEKSEIFDDQFSVERPDGSNFTLKIRSTKLEDSAMYFCASSGTRSLGEQFFGPGTRLTVL.

The chain is built from TRBV7-8 and TRBJ1-1; D is ambiguous. This CDR3 region has 13 residues. CDR1 is SGHVS and CDR2 is FQNEAQ in the germline V gene. The V gene lost 5 bases and the J gene lost 5 bases, with 12 bases spanning the gap. This CDR3 is CASSIRGLTEAFF. CDR3 sequence (DNA): TGTGCCAGCAGCATAAGAGGGCTTACTGAAGCTTTCTTT. Full variable domain (outside the CDR3, taken from reference TRBV7-8 and TRBJ1-1): GAGVSQSPRYKVAKRGQDVALRCDPISGHVSLFWYQQALGQGPEFLTYFQNEAQLDKSGLPSDRFFAERPEGSVSTLKIQRTQQEDSAVYLCASSIRGLTEAFFGQGTRLTVV.

The rearrangement joins TRBV28 to TRBJ1-2; D is unclear. Trimming shortened V by 6 bases and J by 3 bases, and 2 bases separated the two germline ends. The CDR3 consists of 10 residues. CDR1 MDHEN and CDR2 SYDVKM come from the germline V gene. The CDR3 nucleotides read TGTGCCAGCAGCGACTATGGCTACACCTTC. Its translation is CASSDYGYTF.

This clone occurred once. The V gene is TRBV30, the J gene TRBJ2-7; D might be TRBD1 (6 bases). Germline V lookup: CDR1 GTSNPN, CDR2 SVGIG (reference sequence). V was shortened by 3 bases and J by 3 bases, with 12 bases between the two germline ends. The CDR3 contains 13 residues. CDR3 bases: TGTGCCTGGAGAATCCCCAGGGGCTACGAGCAGTACTTC. Translation: CAWRIPRGYEQYF.

The rearrangement uses TRBV30 and TRBJ2-5, with D perhaps TRBD2 (6 bases). From germline, CDR1 is GTSNPN and CDR2 SVGIG (reference sequence). The V gene lost 2 bases and the J gene lost 5 bases, with 9 bases spanning the gap. The CDR3 consists of 12 residues. DNA of the CDR3: TGTGCCTGGAGTCGGGGGTTCGAGACCCAGTACTTC. Translated: CAWSRGFETQYF.

This rearrangement joins TRBV19 to TRBJ1-1, with D uncertain. From germline, CDR1 is LNHDA and CDR2 SQIVND (reference sequence). The CDR3 has 13 amino acids. The V gene lost 5 bases and the J gene lost 0 bases, with 7 bases spanning the gap. The CDR3 spells CASSAQLNTEAFF. CDR3 DNA sequence: TGTGCCAGTAGTGCACAGTTGAACACTGAAGCTTTCTTT.

The V and J genes are TRBV28 and TRBJ1-5; D gene unclear. CDR3 length: 14 residues. The ends were cut back, 4 bases at V and 0 bases at J, with 7 bases in the middle. Germline lookup yields CDR1 MDHEN and CDR2 SYDVKM. The CDR3 bases are TGTGCCAGCAGTTCGGGATTTAGCAATCAGCCCCAGCATTTT. Residues: CASSSGFSNQPQHF.

The sample holds a few counts of this clone. This sequence joins TRBV30 and TRBJ1-1; 8 nucleotides agree with TRBD1. The germline V gene encodes CDR1 GTSNPN and CDR2 SVGIG (reference sequence). This CDR3 spans 12 amino acids. Trimming cost V 6 bases and J 4 bases; bases outside gene matches: 4. The DNA for the CDR3 is TGTGCCTGCAATACAGGGGGCACTGAAGCTTTCTTT. Translation: CACNTGGTEAFF.

The V gene is TRBV28, the J gene TRBJ1-4, with 8 bases that match TRBD1. This CDR3 is 16 amino acids long. V lost 7 bases and J lost 4; bases outside the gene matches: 11. Germline CDR1 and CDR2: MDHEN and SYDVKM. Here the CDR3 reads CASNPDRGEFNEKLFF. The CDR3 region has the DNA TGTGCCAGCAACCCAGACAGGGGAGAATTTAATGAAAAACTGTTTTTT.

The rearrangement uses TRBV7-8 and TRBJ2-7; 10 bases agree with TRBD1. Germline V gene sequence: CDR1 SGHVS, CDR2 FQNEAQ. The CDR3 contains 15 residues. Trimming at V came to 5 bases and at J to 0 bases, leaving 4 bases not matched to a gene. The CDR3 region is CASSLGTGDSYEQYF. CDR3 DNA: TGTGCCAGCAGCCTGGGGACAGGGGACTCCTACGAGCAGTACTTC.

The J gene is TRBJ1-5, the V gene TRBV19; D is possibly TRBD1 (6 bases). The V and J ends lost 7 bases and 2 bases respectively, with 12 bases between them. This CDR3 is 14 amino acids long. Germline V gene lookup returns CDR1 LNHDA and CDR2 SQIVND (reference sequence). The CDR3 region has the DNA TGTGCCAGTACCCAGGGGATGGGCAATCAGCCCCAGCATTTT. Its protein is CASTQGMGNQPQHF.